The clone carrying this T cell receptor beta chain showed up many times. Its target is not known. The sample comes from a study of molecular identifiers for immune sequencing clone quantification. Sorted cell numbers of about 19,000 to 1,000,000, with 10%, 30% or 50% RNA, served as input for naive CD8 libraries. Based on a CD8+CD4-CCR7+CD45RA+ profile, naive CD8 T cells were sorted. Germline assignment: CDR1 MNHEY and CDR2 SMNVEV (reference sequence). Trimming removed 9 bases from V and 9 bases from J; junction bases left unmatched: 10. The CDR3 totals 13 residues. Regarding the study as a whole: Clones exceeding 20 RNA copies carried over 99% of effector molecules but under 1% of naive-cell molecules.

TCRdb reanalysed the PCR reads using MiXCR and keeps one entry per CDR3 protein. This table has around 40,000 distinct CDR3 sequences, approximately 20% appearing once. The chain has TRBV27 and TRBJ2-4, with 8 nucleotides matching TRBD1. The TCR was taken from a human donor in good health. Some libraries in this study had Jurkat cell RNA spiked in. Sequencing was performed on naive CD8+ T cells from blood, with Jurkat cell RNA spiked in. As for subset: FACS-sorted CD8+CD4-CCR7+CD45RA+ naive T cells. The CDR3 region is CASIGRGLGIQYF. The DNA for the CDR3 is TGTGCCAGTATTGGCAGGGGGCTCGGCATTCAGTACTTC.